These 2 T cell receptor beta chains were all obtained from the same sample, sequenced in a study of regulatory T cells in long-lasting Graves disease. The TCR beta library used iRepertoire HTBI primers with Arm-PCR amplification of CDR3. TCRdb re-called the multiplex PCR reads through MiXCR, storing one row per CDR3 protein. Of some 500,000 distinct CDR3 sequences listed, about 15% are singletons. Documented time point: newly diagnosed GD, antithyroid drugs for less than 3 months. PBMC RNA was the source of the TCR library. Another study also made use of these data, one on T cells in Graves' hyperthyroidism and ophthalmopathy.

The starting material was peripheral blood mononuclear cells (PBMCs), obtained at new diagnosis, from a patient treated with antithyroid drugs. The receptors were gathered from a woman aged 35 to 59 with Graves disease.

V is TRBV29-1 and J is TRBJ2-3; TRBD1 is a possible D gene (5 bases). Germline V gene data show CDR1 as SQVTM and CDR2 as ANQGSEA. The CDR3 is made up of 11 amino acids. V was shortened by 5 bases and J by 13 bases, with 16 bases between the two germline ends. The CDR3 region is CSVHQGLVKYF. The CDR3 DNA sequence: TGCAGCGTTCATCAGGGTCTTGTCAAGTATTTT.

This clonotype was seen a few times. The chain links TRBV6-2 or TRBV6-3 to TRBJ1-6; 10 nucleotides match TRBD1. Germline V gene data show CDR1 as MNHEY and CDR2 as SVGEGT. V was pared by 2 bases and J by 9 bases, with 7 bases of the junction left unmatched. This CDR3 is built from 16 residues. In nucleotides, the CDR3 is TGTGCCAGCAGTTACGGGGACAGGGGATTTATTTCACCCCTCCACTTT. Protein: CASSYGDRGFISPLHF.